Each of the 4 T cell receptor beta chains below was sequenced from the same sample in a study of T-cell memory formation after mild COVID-19 (dated by TCRdb to about 2021). The library was made by 5' RACE. The data were produced on an Illumina NovaSeq 6000. TCRdb ran its own pipeline on the public reads, namely fastp trimming at Q25 and MiXCR clone calling, and kept in-frame beta chains. For every CDR3 protein sequence, its rows merge into one entry that carries the most common genes and DNA. Here the sample has tens of thousands of distinct CDR3 sequences; approximately 15% occur a single time. Of the sample, about 43% is held by the ten largest clones. The sequenced sample consisted of PBMCs or a T cell subset sorted from them (not recorded which). Source of these receptors: a young man who had mild COVID-19 (a few samples of this study predate the infection). The sample titles of this study are shuffled in the database, so cell type and time point are left out; the donor was told from shared clones.

This clonotype was observed many times. This chain connects TRBV5-5 to TRBJ2-7; a possible D gene is TRBD1 (6 bases). Deletions cut 1 base from V and 5 bases from J, with 10 bases between. CDR3 length: 13 residues. CDR1 is SGHKS and CDR2 is YYEKEE in the germline V gene (reference sequence). The DNA of the CDR3 is TGTGCCAGCAGCTTGACAGGGTCTCACGAGCAGTACTTC. It yields the protein CASSLTGSHEQYF.

This clonotype was seen more than once but under ten times. The chain has TRBV7-9 and TRBJ2-2, with a tentative D call TRBD1 (6 bases). The CDR3 has 14 residues. Trimming cost V 4 bases and J 6 bases, with 12 bases left between them. The V gene's germline CDR1 is SEHNR and CDR2 FQNEAQ (reference sequence). The CDR3 loop is CASSYGTPPGELFF. As DNA, the CDR3 is TGTGCCAGCAGCTACGGGACACCCCCCGGGGAGCTGTTTTTT.

There are a few counts of this clonotype. The chain links TRBV4-3 to TRBJ1-2; TRBD1 aligns across 9 bases. Germline V CDR1 and CDR2: LGHNA, YSLEER. With 0 bases clipped from V and 7 bases from J, the junction kept 18 bases outside the gene matches. The CDR3 runs to 19 residues. The CDR3 region is CASSQEDRRQTGGVSGYTF. In DNA, the CDR3 is TGCGCCAGCAGCCAAGAGGACCGGCGACAGACAGGGGGGGTCTCTGGCTACACCTTC.

This clonotype was seen more than once but under ten times. The chain carries TRBV3-1 and TRBJ2-1; 16 bases are shared with TRBD2. V lost 4 bases to trimming and J lost 4 bases; unmatched junction nucleotides: 4. Germline V lookup: CDR1 LGHDT, CDR2 YNNKEL (reference sequence). The CDR3 totals 17 residues. The DNA for the CDR3 is TGTGCCAGCAGCCCGGGACTAGCGGGGGGGCTTTACAATGAGCAGTTCTTC. Translating it yields CASSPGLAGGLYNEQFF.